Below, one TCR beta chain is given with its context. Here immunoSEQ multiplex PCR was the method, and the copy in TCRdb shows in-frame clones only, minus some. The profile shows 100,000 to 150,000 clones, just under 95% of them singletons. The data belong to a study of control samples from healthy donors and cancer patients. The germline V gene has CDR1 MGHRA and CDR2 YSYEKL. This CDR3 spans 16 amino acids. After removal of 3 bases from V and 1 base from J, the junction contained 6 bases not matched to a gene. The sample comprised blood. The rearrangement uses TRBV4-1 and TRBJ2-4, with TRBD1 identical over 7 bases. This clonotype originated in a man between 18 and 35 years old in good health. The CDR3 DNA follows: TGCGCCAGCAGCCACAGGACAGGCGAGGCCAAAAACATTCAGTACTTC. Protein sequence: CASSHRTGEAKNIQYF.